These 26 T cell receptor beta chains were all obtained from the same sample, sequenced in a study of T cells in Graves' hyperthyroidism and ophthalmopathy. TCR beta CDR3 sequences were amplified from RNA transcripts. An initial round of RT-PCR targeting the TCR CDR3 relied on the HTBI primer set. MiXCR, run by TCRdb on the multiplex PCR reads, gives a single entry per CDR3 protein. This repertoire shows 600,000 or so distinct CDR3 sequences, under 60% found once; its top ten account for about 8.2%. Sequenced sample: peripheral blood or thyroid tissue (not recorded which). These receptors were obtained from a woman between 18 and 29 years old with Graves' hyperthyroidism.

A few counts support this clonotype. The V gene is TRBV5-8, the J gene TRBJ2-5; possibly TRBD2 for D (6 bases). Germline V gene data show CDR1 as SGHTS and CDR2 as YDEGEE. Between the trimmed V and J ends, which lost 4 bases and 4 bases, there was a span of 14 bases. The length of the CDR3 is 14 residues. The CDR3 region has the DNA TGTGCCAGCAGCGCTGCGGGGCGAGGAGAGACCCAGTACTTC. Translated, it gives CASSAAGRGETQYF.

The rearrangement links TRBV24-1 to TRBJ2-2; a possible D gene is TRBD1 (6 bases). The CDR3 spans 17 residues. Per the germline V gene, CDR1 is KGHDR and CDR2 is SFDVKD. The V end lost 4 bases, the J end lost 4 bases, and 18 bases lay between the germline ends. The CDR3 is CATSESAGVGSTGELFF. DNA of the CDR3: TGTGCCACCAGTGAGTCCGCAGGGGTGGGAAGCACCGGGGAGCTGTTTTTT.

This clonotype was recorded a few times. The rearrangement uses TRBV6-4 and TRBJ2-7; 12 nucleotides align to TRBD2. Germline CDR1 is MRHNA and CDR2 is SNTAGT. Trimming cost V 5 bases and J 2 bases; bases outside gene matches: 4. The CDR3 runs 15 residues. The CDR3 loop reads CASSRTSGIAYEQYF. CDR3 nucleotide sequence: TGTGCCAGCAGTCGGACTAGCGGGATAGCCTACGAGCAGTACTTC.

This clonotype was seen ten or more times. V gene TRBV7-9 combines with J gene TRBJ2-7, with TRBD2 as a possible D gene (6 bases). Germline CDR1 reads SEHNR; CDR2 reads FQNEAQ (reference sequence). This CDR3 comprises 12 residues. V was pared by 5 bases and J by 2 bases, with 7 bases between. The CDR3 region has the DNA TGTGCCAGCAGCCGCGGGACCTACGAGCAGTACTTC. Its translation is CASSRGTYEQYF.

The rearrangement uses TRBV7-9 and TRBJ1-5; possibly TRBD1 for D (6 bases). Germline CDR1 is SEHNR and CDR2 is FQNEAQ (reference sequence). The CDR3 is 11 residues long. Trimming removed 4 bases from V and 14 bases from J, with 12 bases in between. Here the CDR3 DNA reads TGTGCCAGCAGCTACAGGGCCCACGAGCATTTT. Protein product: CASSYRAHEHF.

This clonotype showed up many times. V gene TRBV29-1 combines with J gene TRBJ1-1; D gene uncertain. Trimming removed 0 bases at V and 0 bases at J, with 5 bases between. CDR3 length: 13 residues. Germline V gene data show CDR1 as SQVTM and CDR2 as ANQGSEA. CDR3 in DNA: TGCAGCGTTGAAGATCCCATGAACACTGAAGCTTTCTTT. Translation gives CSVEDPMNTEAFF.

The chain uses TRBV24-1 and TRBJ2-2; TRBD1 or TRBD2 may be the D gene (6 bases each). Germline V gene sequence: CDR1 KGHDR, CDR2 SFDVKD. V gave up 11 bases and J gave up 1 base, with 16 bases separating them. This CDR3 is built from 15 residues. The CDR3 is CASKGGLQNTGELFF. Here the CDR3 DNA reads TGTGCCAGCAAGGGGGGACTGCAGAACACCGGGGAGCTGTTTTTT.

This chain uses TRBV7-8 with TRBJ2-5; 14 nucleotides line up with TRBD2. The CDR3 totals 17 residues. CDR1 SGHVS and CDR2 FQNEAQ come from the germline V gene. V lost 4 bases and J lost 5; bases outside the gene matches: 9. This chain's CDR3 is CASSSRTSGRLVETQYF. The CDR3 DNA reads as TGTGCCAGCAGCTCCCGGACTAGCGGGAGGTTGGTGGAGACCCAGTACTTC.

The chain has TRBV29-1 and TRBJ2-5; perhaps TRBD1 as D (6 bases). The V and J ends lost 5 bases and 10 bases respectively, with 14 bases between them. CDR3 size: 11 residues. Germline V gene lookup returns CDR1 SQVTM and CDR2 ANQGSEA. The CDR3 DNA follows: TGCAGCGTTTGGACAGAGCGCCTCCAGTACTTC. Translating it yields CSVWTERLQYF.

The CDR3 spells CASSVSRLNVAEAFF. The CDR3 coding sequence is TGTGCCAGCAGCGTAAGCAGGCTCAATGTCGCTGAAGCTTTCTTT. The chain recombines TRBV9 with TRBJ1-1, with D hard to call. The CDR3 has 15 residues. Per germline, CDR1 SGDLS and CDR2 YYNGEE. V was cut by 1 base and J by 6 bases, with 16 bases left in between.

This clonotype has at least ten counts. This chain uses TRBV7-8 with TRBJ2-7, with TRBD2 matching 8 bases. The CDR3 has 15 amino acids. Germline assignment: CDR1 SGHVS and CDR2 FQNEAQ. V was pared by 4 bases and J by 4 bases, with 9 bases of the junction left unmatched. The CDR3: CASSYLSGSGYEQYF. Here the CDR3 DNA reads TGTGCCAGCAGCTACCTCAGCGGGAGTGGTTACGAGCAGTACTTC. Filled out from reference TRBV7-8 and TRBJ2-7, the complete variable domain reads GAGVSQSPRYKVAKRGQDVALRCDPISGHVSLFWYQQALGQGPEFLTYFQNEAQLDKSGLPSDRFFAERPEGSVSTLKIQRTQQEDSAVYLCASSYLSGSGYEQYFGPGTRLTVT.

This chain links TRBV7-9 with TRBJ2-6; TRBD1 might be the D (5 bases). Germline values: CDR1 SEHNR, CDR2 FQNEAQ (reference sequence). Trimming took 4 bases from V and 4 from J, leaving 8 bases between them. CDR3 size: 14 residues. The CDR3 region is CASSSGFGANVLTF. CDR3 bases: TGTGCCAGCAGCTCAGGGTTCGGGGCCAACGTCCTGACTTTC.

The chain is built from TRBV29-1 and TRBJ1-2, with 8 bases lining up with TRBD1. The CDR3 totals 13 residues. The V segment lost 3 bases and the J segment 6 bases; nucleotides outside the gene matches: 6. CDR1 and CDR2 from the germline V gene are SQVTM and ANQGSEA. The CDR3, as DNA: TGCAGCGTTGAGCGGACAGGGCTCAATGGCTACACCTTC. The encoded protein is CSVERTGLNGYTF. Based on the CDR3 plus reference TRBV29-1 and TRBJ1-2, the full variable domain is SAVISQKPSRDICQRGTSLTIQCQVDSQVTMMFWYRQQPGQSLTLIATANQGSEATYESGFVIDKFPISRPNLTFSTLTVSNMSPEDSSIYLCSVERTGLNGYTFGSGTRLTVV.

The V and J genes are TRBV2 and TRBJ1-4, with 7 bases fitting TRBD1. Unmatched junction bases numbered 12, after V lost 5 bases and J lost 12 bases. Per germline, CDR1 SNHLY and CDR2 FYNNEI. This CDR3 region has 14 residues. CDR3 sequence: CASSLVTGNGQLFF. The DNA of the CDR3 is TGTGCCAGCAGTTTGGTGACAGGGAACGGTCAACTGTTTTTT. Full variable domain (remainder filled in from reference TRBV2 and TRBJ1-4): EPEVTQTPSHQVTQMGQEVILRCVPISNHLYFYWYRQILGQKVEFLVSFYNNEISEKSEIFDDQFSVERPDGSNFTLKIRSTKLEDSAMYFCASSLVTGNGQLFFGSGTQLSVL.

The DNA of the CDR3 is TGTGCCAGCAGCTTAGCGTGGACACAGGGTAGCAACGAGCAGTACTTC. It codes for CASSLAWTQGSNEQYF. The rearrangement uses TRBV7-2 and TRBJ2-7; D perhaps matches TRBD1 (6 bases). Germline V lookup: CDR1 SGHTA, CDR2 FQGNSA. Between the trimmed V and J ends, which lost 0 bases and 5 bases, there was a span of 17 bases. This CDR3 is 16 amino acids long.

V is TRBV25-1 and J is TRBJ1-4, with 9 bases identical to TRBD1. The germline V gene encodes CDR1 MGHDK and CDR2 SYGVNS. The CDR3 extends over 16 amino acids. V lost 5 bases and J lost 7; bases outside the gene matches: 11. CDR3 sequence (DNA): TGTGCCAGCAGTTCGCGCGGGACAGGGTGGACTGAAAAACTGTTTTTT. This translates into CASSSRGTGWTEKLFF. Variable domain in full (rest from reference TRBV25-1 and TRBJ1-4): EADIYQTPRYLVIGTGKKITLECSQTMGHDKMYWYQQDPGMELHLIHYSYGVNSTEKGDLSSESTVSRIRTEHFPLTLESARPSHTSQYLCASSSRGTGWTEKLFFGSGTQLSVL.

The table lists this clonotype with a few counts. The gene calls are TRBV7-2 and TRBJ1-2, with 8 nucleotides matching TRBD1. J lost 4 bases, V lost 6 bases, and 10 bases had no gene match. The CDR3 extends over 15 amino acids. Germline V gene lookup returns CDR1 SGHTA and CDR2 FQGNSA. The CDR3 DNA sequence: TGTGCCAGCAGTCACGAGGGACAGGTTGGCTATGGCTACACCTTC. Its translation is CASSHEGQVGYGYTF.

This clonotype was counted at least ten times. The V call is TRBV24-1, the J call TRBJ1-1, with 8 bases aligning to TRBD1. J lost 0 bases, V lost 3 bases, and 5 bases had no gene match. The CDR3 contains 16 residues. Germline V CDR1 and CDR2: KGHDR, SFDVKD. The CDR3 coding sequence is TGTGCCACCAGTGATGGACAGGGAGGCGTGAACACTGAAGCTTTCTTT. This encodes CATSDGQGGVNTEAFF.

This chain links TRBV24-1 with TRBJ2-7, with D perhaps matching TRBD1 (6 bases). Trimming removed 4 bases from V and 6 bases from J, with 9 bases in between. This CDR3 comprises 12 residues. Germline V CDR1 and CDR2: KGHDR, SFDVKD. CDR3 DNA sequence: TGTGCCACCAGTGAGGGGGCTGGCGAGCAGTACTTC. It is translated as CATSEGAGEQYF.

On this clonotype itself: A much larger clone differs from this one at a single base, so this may be a read error. J is TRBJ2-7 and V is TRBV29-1; TRBD2 might be the D (5 bases). This CDR3 is 14 amino acids long. Trimming took 6 bases from V and 0 from J, leaving 15 bases between them. CDR1 is SQVTM, CDR2 ANQGSEA, per germline. The CDR3 region has the DNA TGCAGCGTCACTGGACTGAGAAGCTCCTACGAGCAGTACTTC. Its protein is CSVTGLRSSYEQYF.

This clonotype has more than one count but fewer than ten. The V gene is TRBV2, the J gene TRBJ1-2; weak D call: TRBD1 (6 bases). The CDR3 is 13 residues long. Trimming removed 11 bases from V and 3 bases from J, with 16 bases in between. The germline gives CDR1 SNHLY, CDR2 FYNNEI. The DNA of the CDR3 is TGTGCCCGAGCCTGGGCAGGGGACTATGGCTACACCTTC. It translates to CARAWAGDYGYTF.

As regards this clonotype: The CDR3 carries no conserved terminal phenylalanine or tryptophan, so it likely arises from a read error. The CDR3 sequence: CASSDLQGYTEAFL. The CDR3 bases are TGTGCCAGCAGTGACTTGCAGGGTTACACTGAAGCTTTCCTT. V and J are TRBV2 and TRBJ1-1, with D perhaps matching TRBD1 (5 bases). V lost 3 bases to trimming and J lost 3 bases, with 11 bases between them. The CDR3 has 14 residues. Germline assignment: CDR1 SNHLY and CDR2 FYNNEI.

The chain has TRBV2 and TRBJ1-6; D gene ambiguous. Germline CDR1 and CDR2: SNHLY and FYNNEI. This CDR3 is built from 23 residues. Deletions cut 6 bases from V and 4 bases from J, with 37 bases between. In nucleotides, the CDR3 is TGTGCCAGCAGCGGCGACACCACGGAGGATGCCGCCGGACCACGGGGTTATAATTCACCCCTCCACTTT. It encodes CASSGDTTEDAAGPRGYNSPLHF.

The chain has TRBV9 and TRBJ1-1, with D uncertain. Deletions cut 0 bases from V and 8 bases from J, with 11 bases between. Germline assignment: CDR1 SGDLS and CDR2 YYNGEE. The CDR3 is made up of 13 amino acids. The CDR3 nucleotides are TGTGCCAGCAGCGTAGCCCTAGAGCAGGAAGCTTTCTTT. Translating it yields CASSVALEQEAFF.

Note on this clonotype: The junction shows a germline mismatch at one end, possibly a read error. The genes are TRBV5-6 and TRBJ1-1, with D possibly matching TRBD1 (5 bases). Germline lookup yields CDR1 SGHDT and CDR2 YYEEEE. The CDR3 has 16 residues. The CDR3, as DNA: TGTGCCAGCAGCCAATTCGACGGAGGGACGAACACTGAAGCTTCCTTT. It encodes CASSQFDGGTNTEASF.

The rearrangement uses TRBV15 and TRBJ1-2; D remains ambiguous. V was trimmed by 0 bases and J by 7 bases, leaving 9 bases between them. The CDR3 runs 13 residues. Looked up from germline, CDR1 is LNHNV and CDR2 is YYDKDF (reference sequence). CDR3 amino acids: CATSRDRGGGYTF. CDR3 nucleotide sequence: TGTGCCACCAGCAGAGATCGGGGAGGTGGCTACACCTTC.